A single T cell receptor beta chain is shown here with its context. This CDR3 region has 13 residues. Germline CDR1 is SQVTM and CDR2 is ANQGSEA. The sample comes from a study of regulatory T cells in long-lasting Graves disease. With iRepertoire HTBI primers and Arm-PCR of CDR3 regions, TCR beta libraries were built. TCRdb re-derived calls from the multiplex PCR reads in MiXCR, one entry per CDR3 protein. This sample yields some 450,000 distinct CDR3 sequences, of which roughly 15% are seen a single time; about 10% belongs to the top ten. Described time point: newly diagnosed GD, antithyroid drugs for less than 3 months. Extracted RNA from PBMCs served as the source of the TCR library. These same records also appear under a second study, on T cells in Graves' hyperthyroidism and ophthalmopathy.

This TCR was sampled from a woman aged 25 to 39 with Graves disease. V usage is TRBV29-1 and J usage is TRBJ1-5, with no clear D. This sample comprised peripheral blood mononuclear cells (PBMCs), obtained at new diagnosis, from a patient treated with antithyroid drugs. CDR3 in DNA: TGCGGCGAAGCCCTGGATGGCAATCAGCCCCAGCATTTT. Residues: CGEALDGNQPQHF.